The next 9 T cell receptor beta chains were all read from a single sample in a study of blood T cells in healthy people across ages. With a J-beta primer mix and a sample-barcoded 5' primer, a second PCR ran about 6 to 11 cycles. Each CDR3 protein gets one entry after TCRdb re-called the 5' RACE reads with MiXCR. The sample carries about 760,000 distinct CDR3 sequences, 25% recorded once. These same records also appear under a second study, on T cells of mothers and their children.

Sample: blood. The receptors come from a boy younger than 18 in good health.

The rearrangement uses TRBV27 and TRBJ2-7; D possibly corresponds to TRBD2 (6 bases). Trimming took off 4 bases at V and 7 bases at J, with 14 bases between the two ends. The germline gives CDR1 MNHEY, CDR2 SMNVEV (reference sequence). The CDR3 is 13 residues long. DNA for the CDR3: TGTGCCAGCAGTTGGGACTTCCTGGGGGAGCAGTACTTC. Translating gives CASSWDFLGEQYF.

This chain links TRBV29-1 with TRBJ2-5; no reliable D call. Trimming shortened V by 4 bases and J by 5 bases, and 5 bases separated the two germline ends. The CDR3 contains 10 residues. Germline V CDR1 and CDR2: SQVTM, ANQGSEA. In DNA, the CDR3 is TGCAGCGTTGGGACGGAGACCCAGTACTTC. It translates to CSVGTETQYF.

This clonotype was observed a few times. Compared with germline, one end of the junction differs, possibly owing to a read error. The CDR3 loop reads CASSQDEGGGDEQFF. The CDR3, as DNA: TGCGCCAGCAGCCAAGATGAAGGGGGCGGGGATGAGCAATTCTTC. The gene calls are TRBV4-1 and TRBJ2-5; D perhaps matches TRBD1 (7 bases). Germline V gene lookup returns CDR1 MGHRA and CDR2 YSYEKL. There are 15 residues in the CDR3.

V and J are TRBV2 and TRBJ2-5, with 11 bases matching TRBD2. Gene TRBJ2-1 matches the end of the DNA better, so the J call may be wrong. CDR1 and CDR2 (germline): SNHLY, FYNNEI. CDR3 length: 15 residues. CDR3 DNA: TGTGCCAGCAGTGCAACTAGCGGGGGCCAGGGTGAGCAGTTCTTC. It specifies CASSATSGGQGEQFF.

There are a few counts of this clonotype. V is TRBV20-1 and J is TRBJ2-1, with 10 bases aligning to TRBD2. The CDR3 consists of 12 residues. In germline, CDR1 is DFQATT, CDR2 SNEGSKA (reference sequence). The trim removed 6 bases at V and 6 bases at J, leaving 2 bases unmatched. CDR3 in DNA: TGCAGTGCCCAGCGGGAGGGCAATGAGCAGTTCTTC. Encoded protein: CSAQREGNEQFF.

The V call is TRBV11-2, the J call TRBJ1-1; D might be TRBD1 (5 bases). Deletions cut 1 base from V and 0 bases from J, with 12 bases between. CDR1 SGHAT and CDR2 FQNNGV come from the germline V gene. This CDR3 comprises 16 residues. The CDR3 nucleotides read TGTGCCAGCAGCTTAGTCGGGGGGAAAATGAACACTGAAGCTTTCTTT. It specifies CASSLVGGKMNTEAFF.

The J gene is TRBJ2-3, the V gene TRBV10-3, with D hard to call. The CDR3 is 11 amino acids. With 2 bases removed from V and 5 bases from J, the gap between germline ends came to 2 bases. The germline CDR1 and CDR2 sequences are ENHRY and SYGVKD. CDR3 in amino acids: CAISEGDTQYF. In nucleotides, the CDR3 is TGTGCCATCAGTGAGGGAGATACGCAGTATTTT.

The rearrangement joins TRBV25-1 to TRBJ2-5; tentatively, D is TRBD2 (5 bases). Germline V gene data show CDR1 as MGHDK and CDR2 as SYGVNS. The CDR3 covers 16 residues. V was trimmed by 0 bases and J by 3 bases, leaving 14 bases between them. The CDR3 DNA reads TGTGCCAGCAGTGAATATCGGACCTTGAGGGAAGAGACCCAGTACTTC. It translates to CASSEYRTLREETQYF.

The J gene is TRBJ2-5, the V gene TRBV28; 8 bases agree with TRBD1. This CDR3 is built from 15 residues. In germline, CDR1 is MDHEN, CDR2 SYDVKM. Unmatched junction bases numbered 6, after V lost 6 bases and J lost 0 bases. CDR3 sequence (DNA): TGTGCCAGCAGCCGCGACAGGGGTTACCAAGAGACCCAGTACTTC. This translates into CASSRDRGYQETQYF.